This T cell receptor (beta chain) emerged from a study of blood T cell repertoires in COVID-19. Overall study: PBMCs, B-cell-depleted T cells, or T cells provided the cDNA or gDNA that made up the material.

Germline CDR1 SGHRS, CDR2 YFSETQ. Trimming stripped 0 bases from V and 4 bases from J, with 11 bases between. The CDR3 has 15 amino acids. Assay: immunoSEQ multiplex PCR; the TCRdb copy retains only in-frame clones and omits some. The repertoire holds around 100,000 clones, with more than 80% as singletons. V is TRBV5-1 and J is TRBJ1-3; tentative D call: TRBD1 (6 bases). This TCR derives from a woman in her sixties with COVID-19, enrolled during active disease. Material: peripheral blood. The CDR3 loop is CASSLEGGTGNTIYF. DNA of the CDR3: TGCGCCAGCAGCTTGGAAGGGGGTACCGGAAACACCATATATTTT.